This T cell receptor (beta chain) appears in the sequencing data of a study of blood T cell repertoires in COVID-19. Trimming shortened V by 3 bases and J by 4 bases, and 16 bases separated the two germline ends. The CDR3 extends over 16 amino acids. CDR1 DFQATT and CDR2 SNEGSKA come from the germline V gene (reference sequence). Measured with immunoSEQ multiplex PCR; TCRdb has only the in-frame clones, and not every one. This sample has tens of thousands of clones, with around two thirds found just once. The source material was peripheral blood. This TCR came from a man aged 65-85 years with COVID-19, enrolled during active disease. This chain joins TRBV20-1 and TRBJ2-6; D is possibly TRBD2 (5 bases). The CDR3 spells CSASAPDSSGANVLTF. The CDR3 DNA follows: TGCAGTGCTAGTGCCCCGGACTCCTCAGGGGCCAACGTCCTGACTTTC.